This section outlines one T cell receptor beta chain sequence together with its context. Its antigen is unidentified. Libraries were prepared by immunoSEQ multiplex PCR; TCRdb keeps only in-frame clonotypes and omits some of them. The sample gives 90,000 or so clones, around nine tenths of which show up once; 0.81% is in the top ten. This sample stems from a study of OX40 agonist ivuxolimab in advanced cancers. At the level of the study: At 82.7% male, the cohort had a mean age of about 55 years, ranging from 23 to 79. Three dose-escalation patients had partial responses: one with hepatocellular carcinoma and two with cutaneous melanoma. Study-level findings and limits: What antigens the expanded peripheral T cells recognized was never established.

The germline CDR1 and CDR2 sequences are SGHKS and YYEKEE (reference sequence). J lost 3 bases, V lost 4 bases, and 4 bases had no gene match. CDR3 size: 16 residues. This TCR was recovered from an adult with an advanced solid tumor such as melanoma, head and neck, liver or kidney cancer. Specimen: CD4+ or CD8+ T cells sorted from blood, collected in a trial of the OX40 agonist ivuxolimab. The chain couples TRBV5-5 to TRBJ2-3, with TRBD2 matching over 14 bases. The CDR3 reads CASSGTSGSGTDTQYF. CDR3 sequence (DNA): TGTGCCAGCAGCGGGACTAGCGGGAGTGGGACAGATACGCAGTATTTT.